One and the same sample provided the 11 T cell receptor beta chains below, sequenced in a study of shared clonotypes between healthy human individuals. Sequencing used immunoSEQ multiplex PCR; TCRdb keeps in-frame clones, though not all of them. The sample has over a million clones; around 98.5% are singletons. Sequencing was done on a sample of naive CD4+ T cells sorted from blood. Stated subset: CD45RA+ positively selected. All receptors derive from a man aged 30-40 years in good health.

The V call is TRBV18, the J call TRBJ2-6; the D gene could be TRBD1 or TRBD2 (5 bases each). CDR1 and CDR2 from the germline V gene are KGHSH and LQKENI. This CDR3 has 19 residues. Trimming shortened V by 5 bases and J by 3 bases, and 23 bases separated the two germline ends. The DNA for the CDR3 is TGTGCCAGCTCATCCGGGACCCGAACGATCGGTGTTGGGGCCAACGTCCTGACTTTC. Encoded protein: CASSSGTRTIGVGANVLTF.

The gene calls are TRBV9 and TRBJ2-1; 7 bases match TRBD1. CDR1 and CDR2 from the germline V gene are SGDLS and YYNGEE. The V gene end was trimmed by 3 bases and the J gene end by 8 bases; junction bases not matched to a gene: 8. The CDR3 contains 14 residues. The CDR3 here is CASSGEDRVYEQFF. The CDR3 DNA sequence: TGTGCCAGCAGCGGAGAAGACAGGGTCTATGAGCAGTTCTTC. The full variable domain, rest sourced from reference TRBV9 and TRBJ2-1, is DSGVTQTPKHLITATGQRVTLRCSPRSGDLSVYWYQQSLDQGLQFLIQYYNGEERAKGNILERFSAQQFPDLHSELNLSSLELGDSALYFCASSGEDRVYEQFFGPGTRLTVL.

J is TRBJ2-7 and V is TRBV21-1; TRBD1 reflects the table's D call only, with no check against the DNA. TRBV21-1 is annotated as a pseudogene. The CDR3 has 14 residues. The CDR3 region has the DNA TGTGCCATTCGGGGACAGTTAAACTCCTACGAGCAGTACTTC. It codes for CAIRGQLNSYEQYF.

The chain links TRBV6-1 to TRBJ1-1; weak D call: TRBD1 (5 bases). Looked up from germline, CDR1 is MNHNS and CDR2 is SASEGT. The CDR3 totals 14 residues. V was shortened by 2 bases and J by 7 bases, with 14 bases between the two germline ends. The CDR3 DNA follows: TGTGCCAGCAGTGAACGGCAGGGCTACATTGAAGCTTTCTTT. Protein product: CASSERQGYIEAFF.

The J gene is TRBJ2-7, the V gene TRBV6-1; D remains unclear. Germline CDR1 is MNHNS and CDR2 is SASEGT. This CDR3 is built from 11 residues. V lost 3 bases to trimming and J lost 7 bases, with 7 bases between them. Here the CDR3 reads CASSDFQEQYF. CDR3 bases: TGTGCCAGCAGTGATTTTCAGGAGCAGTACTTC.

J is TRBJ2-3 and V is TRBV19; no clear D gene. Germline V gives CDR1 LNHDA, CDR2 SQIVND (reference sequence). CDR3 length: 14 residues. Trimming took 2 bases from V and 1 from J, leaving 7 bases between them. In DNA form, the CDR3 reads TGTGCCAGTAGTATAAACCCCCGCACAGATACGCAGTATTTT. This translates into CASSINPRTDTQYF.

The chain combines TRBV25-1 with TRBJ2-3; D possibly uses TRBD1 or TRBD2 (6 bases each). The CDR3 runs to 13 residues. CDR1 MGHDK and CDR2 SYGVNS come from the germline V gene. Trimming removed 7 bases at V and 6 bases at J, with 14 bases between. The CDR3, as DNA: TGTGCCAGCAAGGGGTGGAGGGGGGATACGCAGTATTTT. It specifies CASKGWRGDTQYF.

The chain links TRBV29-1 to TRBJ2-1; no definite D call. This CDR3 is built from 12 residues. Germline lookup yields CDR1 SQVTM and CDR2 ANQGSEA. With 7 bases removed from V and 6 bases from J, the gap between germline ends came to 13 bases. The CDR3 loop is CSGAVGINEQFF. The CDR3 DNA follows: TGCAGCGGGGCGGTGGGGATCAATGAGCAGTTCTTC.

The chain combines TRBV5-5 with TRBJ1-3; D not certain. V gave up 0 bases and J gave up 6 bases, with 4 bases separating them. The germline CDR1 and CDR2 sequences are SGHKS and YYEKEE (reference sequence). This CDR3 contains 12 residues. CDR3 nucleotide sequence: TGTGCCAGCAGCTTGGGAGTAAACACCATATATTTT. Translating gives CASSLGVNTIYF. The full variable domain, in which reference TRBV5-5 and TRBJ1-3 provide the parts outside the CDR3, is DAGVTQSPTHLIKTRGQQVTLRCSPISGHKSVSWYQQVLGQGPQFIFQYYEKEERGRGNFPDRFSARQFPNYSSELNVNALLLGDSALYLCASSLGVNTIYFGEGSWLTVV.

This clone was picked up one time. The chain couples TRBV15 to TRBJ1-1; 9 nucleotides match TRBD1. The germline gives CDR1 LNHNV, CDR2 YYDKDF (reference sequence). After removal of 3 bases from V and 5 bases from J, the junction contained 7 bases not matched to a gene. The CDR3 totals 15 residues. The CDR3 loop is CATSSPDRGGTEAFF. CDR3 nucleotides: TGTGCCACCAGCAGTCCGGACAGGGGAGGTACTGAAGCTTTCTTT.

The gene calls are TRBV28 and TRBJ2-1; D is unresolved. The V end lost 2 bases, the J end lost 10 bases, and 9 bases lay between the germline ends. The length of the CDR3 is 12 residues. Germline assignment: CDR1 MDHEN and CDR2 SYDVKM. CDR3 region: CASSLQVMEQFF. The CDR3 DNA is TGTGCCAGCAGTTTACAAGTCATGGAGCAGTTCTTC.